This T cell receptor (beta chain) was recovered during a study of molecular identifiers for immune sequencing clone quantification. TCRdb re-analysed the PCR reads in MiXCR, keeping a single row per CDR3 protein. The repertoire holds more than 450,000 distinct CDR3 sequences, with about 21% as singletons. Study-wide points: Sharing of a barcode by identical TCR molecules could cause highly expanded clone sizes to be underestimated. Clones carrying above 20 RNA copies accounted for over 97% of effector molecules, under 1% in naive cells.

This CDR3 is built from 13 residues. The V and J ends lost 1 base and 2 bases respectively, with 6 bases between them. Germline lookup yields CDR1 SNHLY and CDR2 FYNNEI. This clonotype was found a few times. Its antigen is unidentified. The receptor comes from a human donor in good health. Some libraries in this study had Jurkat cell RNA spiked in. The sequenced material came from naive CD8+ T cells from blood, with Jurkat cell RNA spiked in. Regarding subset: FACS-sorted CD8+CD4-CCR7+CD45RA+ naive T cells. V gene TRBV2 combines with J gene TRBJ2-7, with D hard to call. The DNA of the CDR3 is TGTGCCAGCAGTGAAGACCAGACCTACGAGCAGTACTTC. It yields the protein CASSEDQTYEQYF.